This T cell receptor beta chain was sequenced in a study of patients and donors after allogeneic stem cell transplantation. Deletions cut 4 bases from V and 0 bases from J, with 10 bases between. The germline gives CDR1 MGHDK, CDR2 SYGVNS. The length of the CDR3 is 15 residues. TCRdb ran MiXCR on the RT-PCR reads and lists one entry per CDR3 protein. The table has 150,000 to 200,000 distinct CDR3 sequences, 30% seen once. Input material: blood, either unsorted or a sorted T cell fraction (not recorded which). The gene calls are TRBV25-1 and TRBJ2-1; the D is unclear. This receptor was obtained from a human donor who was either an allogeneic HSCT recipient or a stem cell or donor lymphocyte infusion donor (not recorded which). It is not recorded whose cells these are; they may come from a transplant donor. The CDR3 coding sequence is TGTGCCAGCAGTGGGGAACAACACTCCTACAATGAGCAGTTCTTC. Amino acid sequence: CASSGEQHSYNEQFF.